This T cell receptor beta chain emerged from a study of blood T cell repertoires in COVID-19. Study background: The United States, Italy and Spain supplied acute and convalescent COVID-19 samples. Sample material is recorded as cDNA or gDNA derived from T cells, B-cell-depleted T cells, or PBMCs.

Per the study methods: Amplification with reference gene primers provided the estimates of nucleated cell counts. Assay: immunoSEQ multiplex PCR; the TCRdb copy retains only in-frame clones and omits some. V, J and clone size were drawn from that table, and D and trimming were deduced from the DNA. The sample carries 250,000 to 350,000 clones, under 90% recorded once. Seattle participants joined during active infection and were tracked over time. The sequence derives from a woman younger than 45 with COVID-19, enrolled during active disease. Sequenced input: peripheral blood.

Written as DNA, the CDR3 is TGCAGCGTTGTAGGGCAGGGCTATGGCTACACCTTC. Amino acids: CSVVGQGYGYTF. The V call is TRBV29-1, the J call TRBJ1-2; maybe TRBD1 (5 bases). V was shortened by 4 bases and J by 4 bases, with 10 bases between the two germline ends. Germline V gene sequence: CDR1 SQVTM, CDR2 ANQGSEA. The CDR3 is made up of 12 amino acids.